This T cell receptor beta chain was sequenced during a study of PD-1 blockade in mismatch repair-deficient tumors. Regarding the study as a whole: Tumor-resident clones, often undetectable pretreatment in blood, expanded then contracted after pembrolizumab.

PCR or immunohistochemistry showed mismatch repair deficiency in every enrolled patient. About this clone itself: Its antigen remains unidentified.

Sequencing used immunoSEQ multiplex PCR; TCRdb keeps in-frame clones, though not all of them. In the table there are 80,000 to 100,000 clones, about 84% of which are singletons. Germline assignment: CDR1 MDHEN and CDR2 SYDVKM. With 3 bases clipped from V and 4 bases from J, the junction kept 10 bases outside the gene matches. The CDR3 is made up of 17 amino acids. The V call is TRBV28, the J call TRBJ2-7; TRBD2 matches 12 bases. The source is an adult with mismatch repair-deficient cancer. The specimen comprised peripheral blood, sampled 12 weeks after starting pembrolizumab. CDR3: CASSFRTSGNYPYEQYF. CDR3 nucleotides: TGTGCCAGCAGTTTCCGGACTAGCGGGAACTACCCTTACGAGCAGTACTTC.